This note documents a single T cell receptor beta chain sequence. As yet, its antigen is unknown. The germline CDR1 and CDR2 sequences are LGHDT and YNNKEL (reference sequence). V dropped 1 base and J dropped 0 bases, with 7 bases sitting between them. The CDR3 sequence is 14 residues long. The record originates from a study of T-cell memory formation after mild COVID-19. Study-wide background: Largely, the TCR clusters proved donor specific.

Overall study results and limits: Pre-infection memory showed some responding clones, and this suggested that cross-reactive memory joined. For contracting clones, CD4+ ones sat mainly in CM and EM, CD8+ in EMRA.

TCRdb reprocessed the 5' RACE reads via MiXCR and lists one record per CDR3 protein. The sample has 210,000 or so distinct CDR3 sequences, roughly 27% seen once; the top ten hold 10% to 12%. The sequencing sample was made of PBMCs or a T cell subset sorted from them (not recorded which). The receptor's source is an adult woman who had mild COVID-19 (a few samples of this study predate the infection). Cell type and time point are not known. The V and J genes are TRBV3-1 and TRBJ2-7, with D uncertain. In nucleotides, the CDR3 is TGTGCCAGCAGCCAAGCGACCCGCTCCTACGAGCAGTACTTC. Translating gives CASSQATRSYEQYF.